The 5 T cell receptor beta chains listed next were all sequenced from one sample in a study of response to subunit inactivated influenza vaccine (dated by TCRdb to 2016 to 2018). The library was produced with RT-PCR. The sequencer listed for this sample is Illumina HiSeq 2500. TCRdb reworked the public reads: Q25 trimming with fastp, MiXCR clone assembly, productive beta chains retained. Each CDR3 protein appears once, grouped with its most common genes and DNA. This sample holds 650,000 to 800,000 distinct CDR3 sequences; approximately 15% were observed only once. Of the sample, around 6.5% falls within the top ten clones. Sequencing used PBMCs from blood, obtained around two weeks before vaccination. Source of these receptors: a man between 45 and 60 years old who received an inactivated influenza vaccine. Donor details come from another sample of the same person, matched by shared clones.

This clonotype was picked up a small number of times. V is TRBV7-2 and J is TRBJ2-7; D not resolved. This CDR3 has 14 residues. Germline CDR1 and CDR2: SGHTA and FQGNSA. The V gene lost 2 bases and the J gene lost 5 bases, with 13 bases spanning the gap. CDR3 bases: TGTGCCAGCAGCTTAACCCACTTCCTGGACGAGCAGTACTTC. Translating it yields CASSLTHFLDEQYF.

This clonotype was picked up a small number of times. V is TRBV3-1 and J is TRBJ2-7; D is tentatively TRBD1 or TRBD2 (5 bases each). The CDR3 extends over 17 amino acids. Germline loops: CDR1 LGHDT, CDR2 YNNKEL (reference sequence). V was trimmed by 2 bases and J by 4 bases, leaving 21 bases between them. The CDR3 coding sequence is TGTGCCAGCAGCCAAAGTCTGACGGGGACCCTACCTTACGAGCAGTACTTC. It specifies CASSQSLTGTLPYEQYF.

The chain joins TRBV7-8 to TRBJ2-6; D unclear. The CDR3 totals 16 residues. The germline V and J ends were trimmed by 0 bases and 0 bases, with 6 bases remaining between them. Looked up from germline, CDR1 is SGHVS and CDR2 is FQNEAQ. The CDR3 nucleotides read TGTGCCAGCAGCTTAGCCCAGAGCTCTGGGGCCAACGTCCTGACTTTC. Protein product: CASSLAQSSGANVLTF.

In this sample, this clonotype turned up a few times. The chain employs TRBV2 and TRBJ2-2; tentative D call: TRBD1 (6 bases). CDR1 is SNHLY, CDR2 FYNNEI, per germline. Trimming removed 8 bases at V and 8 bases at J, with 12 bases between. The CDR3 spans 12 residues. The DNA of the CDR3 is TGTGCCAGCGGTTCAGGGGCTGGGGAGCTGTTTTTT. It yields the protein CASGSGAGELFF. The entire variable domain, with the rest obtained from reference TRBV2 and TRBJ2-2, is as follows: EPEVTQTPSHQVTQMGQEVILRCVPISNHLYFYWYRQILGQKVEFLVSFYNNEISEKSEIFDDQFSVERPDGSNFTLKIRSTKLEDSAMYFCASGSGAGELFFGEGSRLTVL.

This clonotype has a handful of counts. The CDR3 sequence: CAISRGADTQYF. CDR3 DNA: TGTGCCATCAGCAGAGGAGCAGATACGCAGTATTTT. The chain uses TRBV10-3 and TRBJ2-3; D gene unclear. V lost 6 bases and J 4 bases, leaving 8 bases between the germline ends. Germline CDR1 reads ENHRY; CDR2 reads SYGVKD. The CDR3 is made up of 12 amino acids.